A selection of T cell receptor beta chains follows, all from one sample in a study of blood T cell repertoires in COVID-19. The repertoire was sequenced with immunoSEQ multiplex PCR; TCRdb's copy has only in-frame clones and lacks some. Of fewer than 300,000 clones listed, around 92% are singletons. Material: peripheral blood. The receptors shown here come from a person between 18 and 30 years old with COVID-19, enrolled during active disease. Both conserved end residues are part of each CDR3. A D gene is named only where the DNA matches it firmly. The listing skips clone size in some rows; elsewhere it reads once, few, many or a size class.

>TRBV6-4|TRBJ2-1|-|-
CASSVLAGRWSSYNEQFF
TGTGCCAGCAGTGTCCTGGCGGGGAGGTGGAGCTCCTACAATGAGCAGTTCTTC
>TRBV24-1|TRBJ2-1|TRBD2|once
CATSDSTSGSYNEQFF
TGTGCCACCAGTGACTCGACTAGCGGGAGTTACAATGAGCAGTTCTTC
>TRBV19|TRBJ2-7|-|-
CASSIRSPEDEQYF
TGTGCCAGTAGTATAAGGTCCCCTGAGGATGAGCAGTACTTC
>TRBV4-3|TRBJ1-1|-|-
CASSRLGVNTEAFF
TGCGCCAGCAGCCGTCTCGGGGTGAACACTGAAGCTTTCTTT
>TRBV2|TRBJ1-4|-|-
CASTPTTNEKLFF
TGTGCCAGTACCCCTACAACTAATGAAAAACTGTTTTTT
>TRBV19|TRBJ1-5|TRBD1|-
CASSTTGGYSNQPQHF
TGTGCCAGTAGTACAACAGGGGGTTATAGCAATCAGCCCCAGCATTTT
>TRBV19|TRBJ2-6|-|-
CASHGANVLTF
TGTGCCAGTCATGGGGCCAACGTCCTGACTTTC
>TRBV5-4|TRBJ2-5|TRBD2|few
CASSLRLAGEETQYF
TGTGCCAGCAGCTTGCGTCTAGCGGGAGAAGAGACCCAGTACTTC
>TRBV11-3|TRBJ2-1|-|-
CASSGTRSPYNEQFF
TGTGCCAGCAGCGGTACTAGATCCCCTTACAATGAGCAGTTCTTC
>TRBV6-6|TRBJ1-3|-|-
CASSPGNSGNTIYF
TGTGCCAGCAGCCCAGGGAACTCTGGAAACACCATATATTTT
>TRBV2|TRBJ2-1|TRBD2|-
CASSATSGRVGEQFF
TGTGCCAGCAGTGCGACTAGCGGGAGGGTAGGTGAGCAGTTCTTC
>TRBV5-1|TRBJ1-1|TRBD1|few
CASSLQGAGLNTEAFF
TGCGCCAGCAGCTTACAGGGGGCAGGGTTGAACACTGAAGCTTTCTTT
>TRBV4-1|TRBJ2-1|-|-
CASSQDTPSYNEQFF
TGCGCCAGCAGCCAAGATACACCGTCCTACAATGAGCAGTTCTTC
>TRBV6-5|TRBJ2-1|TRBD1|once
CASSSPGTGYNEQFF
TGTGCCAGCAGTTCCCCCGGGACAGGGTACAATGAGCAGTTCTTC
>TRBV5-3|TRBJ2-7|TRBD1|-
CARSLDRGRLEQYF
TGTGCCAGAAGCTTGGACAGGGGGAGGCTCGAGCAGTACTTC
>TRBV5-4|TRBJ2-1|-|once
CASSLASRDNNEQFF
TGTGCCAGCAGCTTGGCCTCCAGGGACAACAATGAGCAGTTCTTC
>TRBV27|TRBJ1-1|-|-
CASSFGEVTEAFF
TGTGCCAGCAGTTTCGGGGAAGTGACTGAAGCTTTCTTT
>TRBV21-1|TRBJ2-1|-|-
CAPKPAYNEQFF
TGTGCCCCCAAACCGGCCTACAATGAGCAGTTCTTC
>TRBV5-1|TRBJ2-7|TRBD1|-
CASSLRQGNYEQYF
TGCGCCAGCAGCTTGAGACAGGGGAATTACGAGCAGTACTTC
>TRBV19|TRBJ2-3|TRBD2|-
CASSGGGTDTQYF
TGTGCCAGTAGTGGGGGGGGCACAGATACGCAGTATTTT
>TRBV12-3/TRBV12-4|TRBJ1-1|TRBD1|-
CASRGQGGTEAFF
TGTGCCAGCAGGGGACAGGGAGGCACTGAAGCTTTCTTT
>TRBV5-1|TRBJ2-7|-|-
CASRDTSSYEQYF
TGCGCCAGCAGAGACACTAGCTCCTACGAGCAGTACTTC
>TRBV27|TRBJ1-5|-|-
CASSVIQGRPQHF
TGTGCCAGCAGTGTTATACAGGGTAGGCCCCAGCATTTT
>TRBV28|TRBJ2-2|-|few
CASRYLSEPTGELFF
TGTGCCAGCAGGTACCTTAGCGAGCCCACCGGGGAGCTGTTTTTT
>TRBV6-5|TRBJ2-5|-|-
CASSRTGTETQYF
TGTGCCAGCAGTCGAACAGGGACGGAGACCCAGTACTTC
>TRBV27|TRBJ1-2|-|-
CASSARVNYGYTF
TGTGCCAGCAGTGCCAGGGTTAACTATGGCTACACCTTC
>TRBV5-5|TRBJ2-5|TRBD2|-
CASSLTSGSIQETQYF
TGTGCCAGCAGTTTAACTAGCGGGAGTATACAAGAGACCCAGTACTTC
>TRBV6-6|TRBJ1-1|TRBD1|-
CASSTINRGRRTEAFF
TGTGCCAGCAGTACTATAAACAGGGGGCGCCGGACTGAAGCTTTCTTT
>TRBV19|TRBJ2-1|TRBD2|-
CASSLGASGYNEQFF
TGTGCCAGTAGTTTAGGGGCTAGCGGATACAATGAGCAGTTCTTC
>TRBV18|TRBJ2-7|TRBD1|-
CASSPLPVGTGSYEQYF
TGTGCCAGCTCACCGTTGCCAGTGGGGACAGGGTCCTACGAGCAGTACTTC
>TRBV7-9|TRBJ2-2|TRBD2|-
CASRGTGTSGFTGELFF
TGTGCCAGCAGGGGAACCGGGACTAGCGGTTTCACCGGGGAGCTGTTTTTT
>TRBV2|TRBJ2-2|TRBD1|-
CASSVDRGLAGELFF
TGTGCCAGCAGTGTGGACAGGGGGCTGGCCGGGGAGCTGTTTTTT
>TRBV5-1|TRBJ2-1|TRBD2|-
CASSIGLAGARDNEQFF
TGCGCCAGCAGCATCGGACTAGCGGGAGCTAGGGACAATGAGCAGTTCTTC
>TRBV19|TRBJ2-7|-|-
CASSSSGGSYEQYF
TGTGCCAGTAGTAGTAGCGGAGGCTCCTACGAGCAGTACTTC
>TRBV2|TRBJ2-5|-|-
CASERHPQETQYF
TGTGCCAGCGAGAGACACCCTCAAGAGACCCAGTACTTC
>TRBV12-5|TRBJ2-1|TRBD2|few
CASGLALDQREFNYNEQFF
TGTGCTAGTGGTTTGGCCCTCGACCAGCGGGAGTTTAACTACAATGAGCAGTTCTTC
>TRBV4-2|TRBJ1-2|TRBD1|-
CASSQGGTGGGYTF
TGTGCCAGCAGCCAAGGTGGGACAGGGGGTGGCTACACCTTC
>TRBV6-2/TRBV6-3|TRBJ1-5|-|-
CASSLGQNQPQHF
TGTGCCAGCAGTCTCGGACAGAATCAGCCCCAGCATTTT
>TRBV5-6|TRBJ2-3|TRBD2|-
CASSRDYSTDTQYF
TGTGCCAGCAGTAGGGACTATAGCACAGATACGCAGTATTTT
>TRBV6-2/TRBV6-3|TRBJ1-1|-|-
CASSGRRGSTEAFF
TGTGCCAGCAGTGGCAGGCGGGGGTCCACTGAAGCTTTCTTT
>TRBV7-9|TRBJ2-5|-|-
CASSLPGWETQYF
TGTGCCAGCAGCTTACCAGGGTGGGAGACCCAGTACTTC
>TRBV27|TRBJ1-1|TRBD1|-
CASSSRQGLNTEAFF
TGTGCCAGCAGTTCTAGACAGGGGTTGAACACTGAAGCTTTCTTT
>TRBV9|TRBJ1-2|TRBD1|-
CASSVAGQANYGYTF
TGTGCCAGCAGCGTAGCTGGACAGGCTAACTATGGCTACACCTTC
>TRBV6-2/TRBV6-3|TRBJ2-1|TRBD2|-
CASSYGLAEINEQFF
TGTGCCAGCAGTTACGGACTAGCGGAGATAAATGAGCAGTTCTTC
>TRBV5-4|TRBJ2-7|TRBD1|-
CASSQPDRSYEQYF
TGTGCCAGCAGCCAACCGGACAGGTCCTACGAGCAGTACTTC
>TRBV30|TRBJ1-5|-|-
CAWSGRGNQPQHF
TGTGCCTGGAGTGGCCGCGGTAATCAGCCCCAGCATTTT
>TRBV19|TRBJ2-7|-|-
CASSIYSSSYEQYF
TGTGCCAGTAGTATATACAGTAGCTCCTACGAGCAGTACTTC
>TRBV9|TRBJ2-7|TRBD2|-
CASSEGLVAYEQYF
TGTGCCAGCAGCGAGGGACTAGTCGCCTACGAGCAGTACTTC
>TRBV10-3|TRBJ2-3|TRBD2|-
CAISESTTSGHTDTQYF
TGTGCCATCAGTGAGTCGACGACTAGCGGACACACAGATACGCAGTATTTT
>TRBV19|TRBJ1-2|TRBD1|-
CASSILAPDRGYGYTF
TGTGCCAGTAGTATACTAGCCCCGGACAGGGGCTATGGCTACACCTTC
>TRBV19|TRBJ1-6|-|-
CATGDSYNSPLHF
TGTGCCACCGGTGACTCCTATAATTCACCCCTCCACTTT
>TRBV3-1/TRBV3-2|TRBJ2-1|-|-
CASSQDSFVGQRNNEQFF
TGTGCCAGCAGCCAAGATAGTTTTGTAGGACAGAGGAACAATGAGCAGTTCTTC